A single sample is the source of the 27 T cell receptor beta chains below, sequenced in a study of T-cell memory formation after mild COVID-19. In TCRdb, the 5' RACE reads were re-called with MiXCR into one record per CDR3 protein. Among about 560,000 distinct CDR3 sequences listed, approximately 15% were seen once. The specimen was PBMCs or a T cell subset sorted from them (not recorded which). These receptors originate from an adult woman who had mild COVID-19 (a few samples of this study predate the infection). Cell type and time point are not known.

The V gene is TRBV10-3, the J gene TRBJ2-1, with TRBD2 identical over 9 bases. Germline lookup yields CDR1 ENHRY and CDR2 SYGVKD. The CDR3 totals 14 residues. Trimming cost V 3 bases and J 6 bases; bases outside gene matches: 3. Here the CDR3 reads CAISETAGGNEQFF. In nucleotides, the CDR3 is TGTGCCATCAGTGAAACAGCGGGGGGCAATGAGCAGTTCTTC.

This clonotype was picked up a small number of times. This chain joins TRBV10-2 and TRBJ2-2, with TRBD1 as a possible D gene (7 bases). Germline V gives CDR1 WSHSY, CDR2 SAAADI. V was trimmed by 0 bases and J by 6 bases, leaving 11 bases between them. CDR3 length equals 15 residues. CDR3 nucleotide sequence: TGCGCCAGCAGTGAGTCCCCCAGGGGGGCCGGGGAGCTGTTTTTT. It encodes CASSESPRGAGELFF.

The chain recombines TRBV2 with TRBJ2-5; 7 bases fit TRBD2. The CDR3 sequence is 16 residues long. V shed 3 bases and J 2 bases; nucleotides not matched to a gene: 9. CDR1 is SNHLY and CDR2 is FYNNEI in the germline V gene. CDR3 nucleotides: TGTGCCAGCAGTGATGGGACTACCAGAAGACAAGAGACCCAGTACTTC. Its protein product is CASSDGTTRRQETQYF.

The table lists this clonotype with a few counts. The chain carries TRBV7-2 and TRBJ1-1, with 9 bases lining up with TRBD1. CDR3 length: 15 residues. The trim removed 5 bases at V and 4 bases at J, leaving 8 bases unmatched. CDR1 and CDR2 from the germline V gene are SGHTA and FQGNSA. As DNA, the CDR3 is TGTGCCAGCAGCCCCGGGACAGGGAGGTCCACTGAAGCTTTCTTT. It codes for CASSPGTGRSTEAFF.

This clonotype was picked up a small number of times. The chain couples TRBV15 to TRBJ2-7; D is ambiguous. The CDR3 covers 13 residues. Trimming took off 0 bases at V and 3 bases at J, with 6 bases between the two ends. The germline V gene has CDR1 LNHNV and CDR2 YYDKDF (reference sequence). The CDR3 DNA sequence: TGTGCCACCAGCAGAGATTGGCTCTACGAGCAGTACTTC. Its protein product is CATSRDWLYEQYF.

CDR3 sequence reads: CASTMGETQYF. The CDR3 coding sequence is TGTGCCAGCACTATGGGGGAGACCCAGTACTTC. V gene TRBV27 combines with J gene TRBJ2-5; unclear D gene. The germline CDR1 and CDR2 sequences are MNHEY and SMNVEV (reference sequence). The CDR3 runs 11 residues. V lost 7 bases and J lost 5, with 8 bases in between.

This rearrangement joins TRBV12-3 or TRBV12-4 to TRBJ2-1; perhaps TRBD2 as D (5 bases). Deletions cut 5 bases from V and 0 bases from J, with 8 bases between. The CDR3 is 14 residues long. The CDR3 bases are TGTGCCAGCAGTCCGGGATACTCCTACAATGAGCAGTTCTTC. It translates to CASSPGYSYNEQFF.

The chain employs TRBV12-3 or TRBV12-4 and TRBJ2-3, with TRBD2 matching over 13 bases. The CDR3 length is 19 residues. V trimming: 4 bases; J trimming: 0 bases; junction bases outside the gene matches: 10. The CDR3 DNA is TGTGCCAGCAGTTCCTCGACTAGCGGGAGGCCGACTAGCACAGATACGCAGTATTTT. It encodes CASSSSTSGRPTSTDTQYF.

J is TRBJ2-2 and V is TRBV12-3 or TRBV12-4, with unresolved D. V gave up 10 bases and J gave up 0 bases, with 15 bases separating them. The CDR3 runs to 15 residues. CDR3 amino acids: CAIDLDPSNTGELFF. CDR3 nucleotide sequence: TGTGCCATCGATCTTGACCCGTCGAACACCGGGGAGCTGTTTTTT.

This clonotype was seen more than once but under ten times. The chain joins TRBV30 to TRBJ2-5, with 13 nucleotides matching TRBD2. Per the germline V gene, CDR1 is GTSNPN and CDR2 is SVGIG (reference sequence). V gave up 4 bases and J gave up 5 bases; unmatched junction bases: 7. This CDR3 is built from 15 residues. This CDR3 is CAWNPGTSGVETQYF. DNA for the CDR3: TGTGCCTGGAACCCTGGGACTAGCGGGGTGGAGACCCAGTACTTC.

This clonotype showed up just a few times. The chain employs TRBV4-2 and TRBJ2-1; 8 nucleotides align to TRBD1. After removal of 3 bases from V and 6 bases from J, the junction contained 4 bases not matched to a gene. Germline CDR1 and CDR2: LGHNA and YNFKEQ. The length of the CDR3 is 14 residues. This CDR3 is CASSHPTGGNEQFF. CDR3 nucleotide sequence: TGTGCCAGCAGCCATCCCACAGGGGGCAATGAGCAGTTCTTC.

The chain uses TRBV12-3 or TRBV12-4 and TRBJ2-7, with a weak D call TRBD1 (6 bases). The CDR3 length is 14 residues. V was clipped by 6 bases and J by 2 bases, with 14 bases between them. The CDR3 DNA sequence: TGTGCCAGCAGGTACGGGACATCAGCCTACGAGCAGTACTTC. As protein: CASRYGTSAYEQYF.

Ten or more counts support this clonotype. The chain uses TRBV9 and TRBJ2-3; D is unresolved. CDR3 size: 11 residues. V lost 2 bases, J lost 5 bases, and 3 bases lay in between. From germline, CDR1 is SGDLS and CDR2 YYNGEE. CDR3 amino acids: CASSVGDTQYF. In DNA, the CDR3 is TGTGCCAGCAGCGTGGGAGATACGCAGTATTTT.

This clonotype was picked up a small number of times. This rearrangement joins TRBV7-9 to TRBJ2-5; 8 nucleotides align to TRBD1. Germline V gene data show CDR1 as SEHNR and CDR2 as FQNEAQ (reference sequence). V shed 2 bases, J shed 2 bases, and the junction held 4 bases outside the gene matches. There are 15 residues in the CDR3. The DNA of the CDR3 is TGTGCCAGCAGCTTACCGGGACAGGTACAAGAGACCCAGTACTTC. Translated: CASSLPGQVQETQYF.

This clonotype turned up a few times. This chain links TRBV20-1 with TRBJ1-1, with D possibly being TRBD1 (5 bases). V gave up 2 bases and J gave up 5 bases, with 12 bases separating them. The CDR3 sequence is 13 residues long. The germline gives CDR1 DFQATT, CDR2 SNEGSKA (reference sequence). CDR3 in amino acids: CSARLREWTEAFF. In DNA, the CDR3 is TGCAGTGCTAGACTCAGGGAGTGGACTGAAGCTTTCTTT.

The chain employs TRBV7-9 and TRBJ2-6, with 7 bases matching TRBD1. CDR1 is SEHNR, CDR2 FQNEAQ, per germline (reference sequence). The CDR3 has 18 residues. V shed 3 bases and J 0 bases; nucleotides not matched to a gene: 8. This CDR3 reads CASSFLTGSNSGANVLTF. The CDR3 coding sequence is TGTGCCAGCAGCTTTCTGACAGGGTCAAACTCTGGGGCCAACGTCCTGACTTTC.

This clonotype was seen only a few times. This CDR3 is CSAKDSPTDTQYF. CDR3 sequence (DNA): TGCAGTGCTAAGGATTCCCCCACAGATACGCAGTATTTT. This rearrangement joins TRBV20-1 to TRBJ2-3; D is ambiguous. This CDR3 has 13 residues. V was trimmed by 4 bases and J by 2 bases, leaving 10 bases between them. Germline-derived CDR1 and CDR2 are DFQATT and SNEGSKA (reference sequence).

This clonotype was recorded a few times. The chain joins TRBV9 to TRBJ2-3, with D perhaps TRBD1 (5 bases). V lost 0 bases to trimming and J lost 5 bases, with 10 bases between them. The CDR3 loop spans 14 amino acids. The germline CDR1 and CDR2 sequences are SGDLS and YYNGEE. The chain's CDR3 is CASSVGQFKDTQYF. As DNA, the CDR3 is TGTGCCAGCAGCGTAGGACAGTTTAAAGATACGCAGTATTTT.

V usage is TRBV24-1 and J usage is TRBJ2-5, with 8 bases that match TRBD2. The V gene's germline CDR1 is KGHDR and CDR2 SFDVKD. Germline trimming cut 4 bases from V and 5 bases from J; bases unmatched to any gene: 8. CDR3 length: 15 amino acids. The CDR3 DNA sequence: TGTGCCACCAGTGAAACCGGGACTAGGGGTGAGACCCAGTACTTC. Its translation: CATSETGTRGETQYF.

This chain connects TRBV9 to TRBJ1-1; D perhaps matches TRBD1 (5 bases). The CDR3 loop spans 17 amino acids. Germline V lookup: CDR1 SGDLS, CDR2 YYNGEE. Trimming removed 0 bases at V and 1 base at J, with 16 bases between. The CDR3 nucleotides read TGTGCCAGCAGCGTAGGCCCCGTGGTGGGGGGGAACACTGAAGCTTTCTTT. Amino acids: CASSVGPVVGGNTEAFF.

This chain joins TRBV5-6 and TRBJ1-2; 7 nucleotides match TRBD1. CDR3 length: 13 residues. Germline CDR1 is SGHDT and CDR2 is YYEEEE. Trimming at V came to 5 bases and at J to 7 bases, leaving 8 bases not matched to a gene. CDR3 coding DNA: TGTGCCAGCAGTAGACAGGGAGAGGCTGGCTACACCTTC. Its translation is CASSRQGEAGYTF.

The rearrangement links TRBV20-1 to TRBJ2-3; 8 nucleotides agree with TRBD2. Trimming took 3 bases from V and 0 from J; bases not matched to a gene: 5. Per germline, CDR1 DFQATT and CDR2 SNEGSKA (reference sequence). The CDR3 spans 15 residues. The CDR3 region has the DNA TGCAGTGCTAGCTTCGGCGGGAGGAGCACAGATACGCAGTATTTT. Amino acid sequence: CSASFGGRSTDTQYF.

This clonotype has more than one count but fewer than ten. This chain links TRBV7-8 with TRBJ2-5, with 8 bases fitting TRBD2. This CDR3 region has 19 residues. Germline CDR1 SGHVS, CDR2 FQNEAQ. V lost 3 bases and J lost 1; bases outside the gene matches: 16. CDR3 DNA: TGTGCCAGCAGCTTGGGAGGGCGATTGATAGGGACTAGCCAAGAGACCCAGTACTTC. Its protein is CASSLGGRLIGTSQETQYF.

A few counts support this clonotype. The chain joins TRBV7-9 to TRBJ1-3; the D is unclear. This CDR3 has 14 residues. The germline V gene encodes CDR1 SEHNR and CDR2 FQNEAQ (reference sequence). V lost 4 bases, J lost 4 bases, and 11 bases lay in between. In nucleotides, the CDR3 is TGTGCCAGCAGCTCTGGGGTACCGGGAAACACCATATATTTT. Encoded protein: CASSSGVPGNTIYF.

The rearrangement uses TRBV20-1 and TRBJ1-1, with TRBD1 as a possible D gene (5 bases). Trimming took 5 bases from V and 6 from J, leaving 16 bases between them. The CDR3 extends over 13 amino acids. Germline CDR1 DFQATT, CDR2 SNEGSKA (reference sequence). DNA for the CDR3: TGCAGTGCTCTCAGGGCGGAACGGGCTGAAGCTTTCTTT. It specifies CSALRAERAEAFF.

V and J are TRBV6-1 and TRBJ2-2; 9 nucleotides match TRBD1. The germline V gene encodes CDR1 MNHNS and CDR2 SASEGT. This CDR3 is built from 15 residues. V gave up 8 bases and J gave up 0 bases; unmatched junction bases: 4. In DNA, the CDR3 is TGTGCCAGCGGAAGACAGGGGGCGAACACCGGGGAGCTGTTTTTT. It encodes CASGRQGANTGELFF.

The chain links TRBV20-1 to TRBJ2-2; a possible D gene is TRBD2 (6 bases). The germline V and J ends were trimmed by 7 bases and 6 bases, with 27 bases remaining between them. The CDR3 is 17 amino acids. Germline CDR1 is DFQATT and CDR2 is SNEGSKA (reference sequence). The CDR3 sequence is CSVPSGGRFGRAGELFF. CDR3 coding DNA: TGCAGTGTTCCGTCAGGTGGGAGGTTCGGACGTGCCGGGGAGCTGTTTTTT.